One sample yielded the 27 T cell receptor beta chains listed below, sequenced in a study of T cells after yellow fever vaccination. TCRdb recomputed calls from the 5' RACE reads with MiXCR, one row per CDR3 protein. The repertoire holds 200,000 to 300,000 distinct CDR3 sequences, with over 10% as singletons. This specimen consisted of CD4+ T cells sorted from PBMCs, obtained 45 days after the yellow fever booster vaccination. The receptor set was obtained from a young man who received the YFV17D yellow fever vaccine.

The sample holds many counts of this clonotype. The chain employs TRBV7-2 and TRBJ2-3; D uncertain. The germline gives CDR1 SGHTA, CDR2 FQGNSA. The CDR3 runs to 13 residues. V was cut by 0 bases and J by 2 bases, with 3 bases left in between. The CDR3 DNA sequence: TGTGCCAGCAGCTTAGCGATCACAGATACGCAGTATTTT. It specifies CASSLAITDTQYF.

There are a few counts of this clonotype. The gene calls are TRBV5-1 and TRBJ2-7, with 8 bases identical to TRBD1. Losses at the gene ends were 4 bases for V and 3 bases for J; bases not matched to a gene: 12. This CDR3 region has 16 residues. Germline V gene sequence: CDR1 SGHRS, CDR2 YFSETQ. The CDR3 DNA reads TGCGCCAGCAGCCCCTGGGTCGCACAGGGGGACTACGAGCAGTACTTC. Translation gives CASSPWVAQGDYEQYF.

Worth noting for this clonotype: The junction and the germline gene differ at one end; a read error may be behind it. V gene TRBV10-2 combines with J gene TRBJ1-5; a possible D gene is TRBD1 (5 bases). Looked up from germline, CDR1 is WSHSY and CDR2 is SAAADI. The CDR3 spans 16 residues. This CDR3 reads CVSSDRDGMGNQPQHF. The CDR3 nucleotides read TGCGTCAGCAGTGACCGGGACGGTATGGGCAATCAGCCCCAGCATTTT.

This chain joins TRBV20-1 and TRBJ2-7; 13 bases agree with TRBD2. CDR1 DFQATT and CDR2 SNEGSKA come from the germline V gene (reference sequence). V was pared by 5 bases and J by 6 bases, with 13 bases of the junction left unmatched. This CDR3 has 16 amino acids. The CDR3 coding sequence is TGCAGTGCTCCTAGGACTAGCGGGAGTCCCCTCTCCGAGCAGTACTTC. As protein: CSAPRTSGSPLSEQYF.

The rearrangement uses TRBV4-3 and TRBJ2-1, with D unresolved. CDR3 length equals 15 residues. Trimming shortened V by 3 bases and J by 3 bases, and 12 bases separated the two germline ends. Germline V gives CDR1 LGHNA, CDR2 YSLEER. As DNA, the CDR3 is TGCGCCAGCAGCCAGCTCAGTGGGAACTACAATGAGCAGTTCTTC. This gives the protein CASSQLSGNYNEQFF.

This clonotype was seen more than once but under ten times. This sequence joins TRBV5-6 and TRBJ1-1, with D uncertain. Germline CDR1 reads SGHDT; CDR2 reads YYEEEE. The CDR3 is 14 amino acids. With 4 bases removed from V and 4 bases from J, the gap between germline ends came to 14 bases. CDR3 sequence: CASSPPAGSTEAFF. The CDR3 nucleotides are TGTGCCAGCAGCCCTCCGGCGGGGAGCACTGAAGCTTTCTTT.

In DNA form, the CDR3 reads TGTGCCAGCAGCTTGACTAGCAGGTACGAGCAGTACTTC. Its translation: CASSLTSRYEQYF. The chain is built from TRBV7-2 and TRBJ2-7; 7 bases align to TRBD2. The V segment lost 3 bases and the J segment 4 bases; nucleotides outside the gene matches: 3. CDR1 and CDR2 (germline): SGHTA, FQGNSA. This CDR3 spans 13 amino acids.

The sample holds a few counts of this clonotype. CDR3: CSVEPRLSTDTQYF. In DNA, the CDR3 is TGCAGCGTTGAACCCCGACTTAGCACAGATACGCAGTATTTT. The chain carries TRBV29-1 and TRBJ2-3; D remains ambiguous. Germline CDR1 is SQVTM and CDR2 is ANQGSEA. The CDR3 runs to 14 residues. V dropped 2 bases and J dropped 0 bases, with 9 bases sitting between them.

CDR3 DNA sequence: TGTGCCAGCAGCCCTTCCTTAGCGGGAGCCTACAATGAGCAGTTCTTC. Protein product: CASSPSLAGAYNEQFF. The gene calls are TRBV5-6 and TRBJ2-1, with TRBD2 matching 9 bases. V shed 4 bases and J 2 bases; nucleotides not matched to a gene: 7. CDR3 length: 16 residues. The germline V gene encodes CDR1 SGHDT and CDR2 YYEEEE.

This clonotype has only a few counts. The chain joins TRBV20-1 to TRBJ2-7; D unresolved. The CDR3 has 11 residues. The V and J ends lost 3 bases and 2 bases respectively, with 5 bases between them. CDR1 is DFQATT, CDR2 SNEGSKA, per germline (reference sequence). The CDR3 DNA is TGCAGTGCTAGGGAAACCTACGAGCAGTACTTC. This codes for CSARETYEQYF.

The chain recombines TRBV20-1 with TRBJ2-3; D is ambiguous. Germline CDR1 and CDR2: DFQATT and SNEGSKA (reference sequence). The CDR3 is 12 residues long. Trimming stripped 1 base from V and 4 bases from J, with 6 bases between. CDR3 sequence reads: CSARVTPDTQYF. Written as DNA, the CDR3 is TGCAGTGCTAGAGTAACTCCAGATACGCAGTATTTT.

In this sample, this clonotype turned up a few times. V usage is TRBV3-1 and J usage is TRBJ2-1; 8 bases match TRBD2. The CDR3 runs 17 residues. The junction had 9 bases not matched to a gene; V was cut back by 5 bases and J by 0 bases. The V gene's germline CDR1 is LGHDT and CDR2 YNNKEL (reference sequence). This chain's CDR3 is CASSVTAGTSSYNEQFF. CDR3 nucleotide sequence: TGTGCCAGCAGCGTTACTGCCGGGACTAGCTCCTACAATGAGCAGTTCTTC.

In this sample, this clonotype turned up a few times. The chain combines TRBV18 with TRBJ2-3; 7 nucleotides match TRBD2. V was pared by 0 bases and J by 4 bases, with 1 base of the junction left unmatched. Germline CDR1 reads KGHSH; CDR2 reads LQKENI. The CDR3 is 14 residues long. CDR3 region: CASSPPGLADTQYF. The CDR3 DNA sequence: TGTGCCAGCTCACCACCAGGACTAGCAGATACGCAGTATTTT.

This clonotype was seen a few times. The chain carries TRBV9 and TRBJ2-3; D uncertain. V was cut by 3 bases and J by 1 base, with 9 bases left in between. Germline loops: CDR1 SGDLS, CDR2 YYNGEE. CDR3 length: 14 residues. CDR3 sequence: CASSATLGTDTQYF. Here the CDR3 DNA reads TGTGCCAGCAGCGCAACCCTTGGCACAGATACGCAGTATTTT.

This clonotype showed up just a few times. The chain joins TRBV20-1 to TRBJ2-7; 7 nucleotides match TRBD1. J gave up 0 bases and V 6 bases, and 8 bases lay outside the gene matches. The CDR3 totals 14 residues. The germline V gene has CDR1 DFQATT and CDR2 SNEGSKA (reference sequence). CDR3 region: CSAIRGQSSYEQYF. CDR3 DNA: TGCAGTGCCATACGGGGACAGAGCTCCTACGAGCAGTACTTC.

Many counts were recorded for this clonotype. The chain joins TRBV12-3 or TRBV12-4 to TRBJ2-7; unclear D gene. V lost 6 bases, J lost 2 bases, and 14 bases lay in between. This CDR3 has 14 residues. CDR3 coding DNA: TGTGCCAGCAGCCAAGACCAAATTACCTACGAGCAGTACTTC. This translates into CASSQDQITYEQYF.

The V gene is TRBV15, the J gene TRBJ2-2; D is perhaps TRBD1 (5 bases). This CDR3 is 13 amino acids long. Germline-derived CDR1 and CDR2 are LNHNV and YYDKDF (reference sequence). V was clipped by 5 bases and J by 5 bases, with 9 bases between them. CDR3 coding DNA: TGTGCCACCAGCCCACGACAGACCGGGGAGCTGTTTTTT. It specifies CATSPRQTGELFF.

This chain joins TRBV7-2 and TRBJ2-7, with TRBD2 matching 11 bases. CDR1 is SGHTA and CDR2 is FQGNSA in the germline V gene. CDR3 length equals 15 residues. Germline trimming cut 5 bases from V and 3 bases from J; bases unmatched to any gene: 6. The CDR3, as DNA: TGTGCCAGCAGCCTAAGACTAGCGGGAATCTACGAGCAGTACTTC. Translating gives CASSLRLAGIYEQYF.

The chain carries TRBV15 and TRBJ2-1; a possible D gene is TRBD2 (5 bases). The CDR3 loop spans 15 amino acids. Germline V gene lookup returns CDR1 LNHNV and CDR2 YYDKDF (reference sequence). V lost 8 bases, J lost 9 bases, and 23 bases lay in between. This CDR3 is CATRSGSRSWGEQFF. CDR3 sequence (DNA): TGTGCCACCCGGTCGGGGTCCCGCTCCTGGGGTGAGCAGTTCTTC.

The V call is TRBV5-1, the J call TRBJ1-2, with 8 bases fitting TRBD1. The germline V gene has CDR1 SGHRS and CDR2 YFSETQ. The CDR3 loop spans 17 amino acids. The junction had 14 bases not matched to a gene; V was cut back by 2 bases and J by 5 bases. CDR3 coding DNA: TGCGCCAGCAGCTTACACAAAAACGACAGGGGACGGTATGGCTACACCTTC. Its translation: CASSLHKNDRGRYGYTF.

The table lists this clonotype with a few counts. The rearrangement joins TRBV20-1 to TRBJ2-5; 7 bases agree with TRBD1. CDR3 length equals 13 residues. Germline values: CDR1 DFQATT, CDR2 SNEGSKA (reference sequence). J gave up 5 bases and V 4 bases, and 7 bases lay outside the gene matches. The CDR3 sequence is CSANRQGRETQYF. CDR3 DNA: TGCAGTGCTAACCGACAGGGACGGGAGACCCAGTACTTC.

This clonotype has ten or more counts. The genes are TRBV20-1 and TRBJ2-2; a possible D gene is TRBD1 (6 bases). CDR3 size: 14 residues. Trimming removed 5 bases from V and 1 base from J, with 11 bases in between. Germline V gives CDR1 DFQATT, CDR2 SNEGSKA (reference sequence). The CDR3 sequence is CSARRQENTGELFF. The CDR3 DNA sequence: TGCAGTGCTCGCCGACAGGAGAACACCGGGGAGCTGTTTTTT.

The chain carries TRBV5-1 and TRBJ1-2; perhaps TRBD1 as D (6 bases). The length of the CDR3 is 15 residues. V lost 3 bases, J lost 2 bases, and 14 bases lay in between. Germline V gene sequence: CDR1 SGHRS, CDR2 YFSETQ. CDR3 DNA sequence: TGCGCCAGCAGCTCCAGGGGAACCGGGAACTATGGCTACACCTTC. Encoded protein: CASSSRGTGNYGYTF.

V gene TRBV5-6 combines with J gene TRBJ2-7; 8 bases line up with TRBD1. CDR3 length: 14 amino acids. With 4 bases clipped from V and 2 bases from J, the junction kept 5 bases outside the gene matches. CDR1 is SGHDT, CDR2 YYEEEE, per germline. The CDR3 region has the DNA TGTGCCAGCAGCATTCCGGGACAGGCCTACGAGCAGTACTTC. This codes for CASSIPGQAYEQYF.

This clonotype appeared a few times. This chain uses TRBV4-2 with TRBJ2-5; the match to TRBD2 covers 14 bases. This CDR3 comprises 18 residues. Germline trimming cut 4 bases from V and 0 bases from J; bases unmatched to any gene: 7. Germline V lookup: CDR1 LGHNA, CDR2 YNFKEQ. The CDR3 nucleotides read TGTGCCAGCAGCCCGGGACTAGCGGGAGTTGGGAACCAAGAGACCCAGTACTTC. Amino acid sequence: CASSPGLAGVGNQETQYF.

The V and J genes are TRBV20-1 and TRBJ2-2, with D hard to call. Trimming left V 6 bases short and J 0 bases short, with 20 bases between. The CDR3 runs 17 residues. Per germline, CDR1 DFQATT and CDR2 SNEGSKA (reference sequence). The chain's CDR3 is CSAARKTKDPNTGELFF. The CDR3 DNA is TGCAGTGCCGCGCGGAAGACGAAAGACCCGAACACCGGGGAGCTGTTTTTT.

This clonotype showed up just a few times. CDR3 region: CASSPRSGSNSYEQYF. CDR3 coding DNA: TGTGCCAGCTCACCACGCAGCGGTTCGAACTCCTACGAGCAGTACTTC. V and J are TRBV18 and TRBJ2-7; a possible D gene is TRBD2 (5 bases). CDR1 and CDR2 (germline): KGHSH, LQKENI. Trimming shortened V by 1 base and J by 0 bases, and 13 bases separated the two germline ends. The CDR3 is 16 amino acids. The variable domain in full, completed from reference TRBV18 and TRBJ2-7, reads NAGVMQNPRHLVRRRGQEARLRCSPMKGHSHVYWYRQLPEEGLKFMVYLQKENIIDESGMPKERFSAEFPKEGPSILRIQQVVRGDSAAYFCASSPRSGSNSYEQYFGPGTRLTVT.